The 24 T cell receptor beta chains listed next were all sequenced from one sample in a study of CD8 T cells in Susac syndrome. Reverse transcription of about 0.5 to 1 ug RNA used random hexamers. MiXCR, run by TCRdb on the immunoSEQ multiplex PCR reads, gives a single entry per CDR3 protein. The sample carries 150,000 to 200,000 distinct CDR3 sequences, more than 85% recorded once. The source material was CD8+ T cells from PBMCs. These receptors all come from a human donor with Susac syndrome.

This clonotype is a singleton in its sample. The rearrangement joins TRBV4-2 to TRBJ1-1; D may be TRBD1 (5 bases). The CDR3 covers 16 residues. Germline CDR1 reads LGHNA; CDR2 reads YNFKEQ. V lost 4 bases, J lost 0 bases, and 15 bases lay in between. CDR3 sequence reads: CASSRGLRGLNTEAFF. CDR3 DNA: TGTGCCAGCAGCCGCGGGTTGCGGGGCCTGAACACTGAAGCTTTCTTT.

This chain connects TRBV20-1 to TRBJ2-1, with 14 bases fitting TRBD2. V lost 6 bases and J lost 7; bases outside the gene matches: 11. This CDR3 is 16 amino acids long. Germline CDR1 and CDR2: DFQATT and SNEGSKA (reference sequence). The CDR3: CSAQTSGRALENEQFF. CDR3 DNA: TGCAGTGCCCAGACTAGCGGGAGGGCCTTGGAAAATGAGCAGTTCTTC.

The chain links TRBV12-3 or TRBV12-4 to TRBJ1-1, with 7 bases aligning to TRBD1. The CDR3 loop spans 13 amino acids. V dropped 5 bases and J dropped 6; count of bases not matched to a gene: 6. CDR3 coding DNA: TGTGCCAGCAGTAGACAGGGTGTCGCTGAAGCTTTCTTT. Translating gives CASSRQGVAEAFF.

The chain joins TRBV2 to TRBJ1-2; no clear D. V dropped 0 bases and J dropped 3 bases, with 11 bases sitting between them. CDR3 length: 15 residues. The germline V gene encodes CDR1 SNHLY and CDR2 FYNNEI. The CDR3 DNA is TGTGCCAGCAGTGAAGCGGTTTCCGCTCACTATGGCTACACCTTC. Its protein product is CASSEAVSAHYGYTF.

The chain uses TRBV27 and TRBJ2-2; D is ambiguous. CDR1 and CDR2 from the germline V gene are MNHEY and SMNVEV (reference sequence). Trimming took off 5 bases at V and 4 bases at J, with 17 bases between the two ends. The length of the CDR3 is 16 residues. CDR3 amino acids: CASSPTLRFGTGELFF. The CDR3, as DNA: TGTGCCAGCAGTCCCACCCTTCGATTCGGCACCGGGGAGCTGTTTTTT.

V usage is TRBV12-3 or TRBV12-4 and J usage is TRBJ2-6; 8 bases are shared with TRBD2. This CDR3 is built from 19 residues. Germline trimming cut 3 bases from V and 2 bases from J; bases unmatched to any gene: 12. Here the CDR3 DNA reads TGTGCCAGCAGTTTCCCCTCGGGGGGGGCTTTGGCTGGGGCCAACGTCCTGACTTTC. It is translated as CASSFPSGGALAGANVLTF.

The chain joins TRBV9 to TRBJ1-1; 9 bases match TRBD1. CDR3 length equals 16 residues. Germline V CDR1 and CDR2: SGDLS, YYNGEE. J lost 0 bases, V lost 0 bases, and 3 bases had no gene match. The CDR3 sequence: CASSVEGQGLNTEAFF. Written as DNA, the CDR3 is TGTGCCAGCAGCGTAGAGGGACAGGGCTTGAACACTGAAGCTTTCTTT.

The V call is TRBV19, the J call TRBJ2-2; D unresolved. The germline CDR1 and CDR2 sequences are LNHDA and SQIVND (reference sequence). There are 13 residues in the CDR3. V gave up 10 bases and J gave up 1 base, with 10 bases separating them. CDR3 amino acids: CATGDMNTGELFF. The CDR3 coding sequence is TGTGCCACCGGCGACATGAACACCGGGGAGCTGTTTTTT. Supplemented by reference TRBV19 and TRBJ2-2, the full variable domain reads DGGITQSPKYLFRKEGQNVTLSCEQNLNHDAMYWYRQDPGQGLRLIYYSQIVNDFQKGDIAEGYSVSREKKESFPLTVTSAQKNPTAFYLCATGDMNTGELFFGEGSRLTVL.

This rearrangement joins TRBV6-5 to TRBJ1-1; D uncertain. CDR1 is MNHEY, CDR2 SVGAGI, per germline. The CDR3 has 13 amino acids. The V and J ends lost 2 bases and 3 bases respectively, with 7 bases between them. The CDR3 sequence is CASSYTMDTEAFF. CDR3 nucleotides: TGTGCCAGCAGTTACACTATGGACACTGAAGCTTTCTTT.

This clonotype was seen only once. The CDR3 here is CASSVYGTDNEQFF. Written as DNA, the CDR3 is TGTGCCAGCAGCGTCTATGGAACCGACAATGAGCAGTTCTTC. This chain links TRBV9 with TRBJ2-1; D is ambiguous. The V end was cut by 2 bases, the J end by 5 bases, with 11 bases between. This CDR3 contains 14 residues. CDR1 is SGDLS, CDR2 YYNGEE, per germline.

CDR3 region: CASSQTGQYRRETQYF. The CDR3 DNA is TGTGCCAGCAGCCAAACGGGACAGTATAGACGAGAGACCCAGTACTTC. The V gene is TRBV11-1, the J gene TRBJ2-5, with 7 bases identical to TRBD1. Trimming cost V 5 bases and J 4 bases; bases outside gene matches: 13. Germline values: CDR1 SGHAT, CDR2 FQDESV (reference sequence). This CDR3 contains 16 residues.

This chain uses TRBV13 with TRBJ2-5; D is possibly TRBD1 (6 bases). With 3 bases removed from V and 7 bases from J, the gap between germline ends came to 18 bases. The CDR3 consists of 15 residues. The germline CDR1 and CDR2 sequences are PRHDT and FYEKMQ (reference sequence). The CDR3: CASSLQQGTFTTQYF. For the CDR3, the DNA is TGTGCCAGCAGCTTGCAACAGGGCACCTTTACGACCCAGTACTTC.

This chain links TRBV6-2 or TRBV6-3 with TRBJ2-7; D may correspond to TRBD1 or TRBD2 (5 bases each). This CDR3 comprises 17 residues. Trimming left V 4 bases short and J 3 bases short, with 22 bases between. CDR1 is MNHEY and CDR2 is SVGEGT in the germline V gene. The CDR3 spells CASSSPADGGPDYEQYF. In DNA, the CDR3 is TGTGCCAGCAGTTCCCCCGCTGATGGGGGACCTGACTACGAGCAGTACTTC.

The chain employs TRBV4-2 and TRBJ1-2; 7 nucleotides match TRBD1. CDR3 size: 15 residues. Germline CDR1 reads LGHNA; CDR2 reads YNFKEQ. Trimming cost V 1 base and J 6 bases; bases outside gene matches: 8. CDR3 DNA sequence: TGTGCCAGCAGCCAAGGTTCCGGGACAGAAGATGGCTACACCTTC. It codes for CASSQGSGTEDGYTF.

The rearrangement links TRBV15 to TRBJ1-2; perhaps TRBD1 as D (5 bases). Germline V lookup: CDR1 LNHNV, CDR2 YYDKDF (reference sequence). Trimming cost V 0 bases and J 4 bases, with 18 bases left between them. This CDR3 contains 17 residues. CDR3 DNA: TGTGCCACCAGCAGAGACAGGGCCGAGTCCCCTCTCTATGGCTACACCTTC. Translation: CATSRDRAESPLYGYTF.

The table lists this clonotype with a count of one. The V call is TRBV7-9, the J call TRBJ1-4; TRBD1 is a possible D gene (6 bases). This CDR3 has 16 residues. Germline V lookup: CDR1 SEHNR, CDR2 FQNEAQ (reference sequence). V lost 5 bases and J 8 bases, leaving 21 bases between the germline ends. The CDR3 spells CASSRGPQGPDEKLFF. DNA for the CDR3: TGTGCCAGCAGCCGCGGGCCACAGGGCCCCGACGAAAAACTGTTTTTT.

This clonotype has just one count. The chain combines TRBV24-1 with TRBJ2-1, with 8 bases lining up with TRBD2. The CDR3 is 17 amino acids. The germline V gene encodes CDR1 KGHDR and CDR2 SFDVKD. Trimming removed 2 bases from V and 5 bases from J; junction bases left unmatched: 10. The CDR3, as DNA: TGTGCCACCAGTGATTCCGGTAGCGGGAAAGTAAACAATGAGCAGTTCTTC. Translation: CATSDSGSGKVNNEQFF.

The V and J genes are TRBV10-1 and TRBJ1-4; D remains unclear. The CDR3 consists of 13 residues. CDR1 is WNHNN and CDR2 is SYGVQD in the germline V gene (reference sequence). Trimming cost V 2 bases and J 10 bases, with 11 bases left between them. The DNA of the CDR3 is TGCGCCAGCAGTGAGAATCGTCTGGGAAAACTGTTTTTT. Translation: CASSENRLGKLFF.

This sequence joins TRBV5-1 and TRBJ2-1; weak D call: TRBD1 (6 bases). The CDR3 contains 15 residues. V lost 0 bases and J 7 bases, leaving 14 bases between the germline ends. Germline V gives CDR1 SGHRS, CDR2 YFSETQ. The CDR3, as DNA: TGCGCCAGCAGCTTGGTTCAGGGGATGCGGAATGAGCAGTTCTTC. Amino acids: CASSLVQGMRNEQFF.

The chain joins TRBV9 to TRBJ2-1, with 8 bases that match TRBD2. CDR3 length equals 15 residues. Germline V gene sequence: CDR1 SGDLS, CDR2 YYNGEE. J lost 6 bases, V lost 0 bases, and 5 bases had no gene match. The CDR3 reads CASSVVAGPGNEQFF. CDR3 bases: TGTGCCAGCAGCGTAGTAGCGGGACCTGGCAATGAGCAGTTCTTC.

This chain connects TRBV7-6 to TRBJ1-5; 10 bases align to TRBD1. CDR3 size: 15 residues. V shed 4 bases, J shed 7 bases, and the junction held 7 bases outside the gene matches. Germline-derived CDR1 and CDR2 are SGHVS and FNYEAQ. The CDR3 is CASSSAGTGEQPQHF. CDR3 coding DNA: TGTGCCAGCAGCTCCGCTGGGACAGGGGAACAGCCCCAGCATTTT.

This rearrangement joins TRBV28 to TRBJ2-5; TRBD2 agrees at 10 bases. Trimming took 6 bases from V and 5 from J; bases not matched to a gene: 9. Germline loops: CDR1 MDHEN, CDR2 SYDVKM. The CDR3 is made up of 15 amino acids. Here the CDR3 reads CASRPGLAGVETQYF. The CDR3 DNA reads as TGTGCCAGCAGACCGGGCCTAGCGGGAGTGGAGACCCAGTACTTC.

This clonotype came up once. V gene TRBV7-9 combines with J gene TRBJ2-2; D is perhaps TRBD2 (6 bases). The CDR3 spans 14 residues. V gave up 5 bases and J gave up 4 bases, with 11 bases separating them. Germline-derived CDR1 and CDR2 are SEHNR and FQNEAQ (reference sequence). The CDR3 region is CASSPFGGTGELFF. CDR3 in DNA: TGTGCCAGCAGCCCCTTCGGGGGCACCGGGGAGCTGTTTTTT.

This CDR3 is CASSRELAYEQYF. The CDR3 DNA follows: TGTGCCAGCAGCCGGGAGCTGGCTTACGAGCAGTACTTC. V and J are TRBV25-1 and TRBJ2-7; tentatively, D is TRBD2 (6 bases). The V end was cut by 6 bases, the J end by 4 bases, with 13 bases between. CDR3 length: 13 amino acids. Germline CDR1 MGHDK, CDR2 SYGVNS.